This TCR beta chain was sequenced during a study of CD8 T cells in ankylosing spondylitis. This clonotype has ten or more counts. Its antigen is still unknown. Findings of the study overall: Reactive arthritis synovial fluid and blood previously showed some of these motif variants.

With molecular barcodes, quantitative 5'-RACE was used to make the TCR beta libraries. One entry per CDR3 protein results from TCRdb running MiXCR on the 5' RACE reads. The sample lists approximately 300,000 distinct CDR3 sequences; about a fifth were seen once. Sequencing was carried out using blood, either unsorted or a sorted T cell fraction (not recorded which). The clonotype originates from a female donor with ankylosing spondylitis or in good health (not recorded which).

This chain's CDR3 is CSASRRRGQFF. The CDR3 bases are TGCAGTGCTAGTCGACGTAGGGGGCAGTTCTTC. The V call is TRBV20-1, the J call TRBJ2-1; a possible D gene is TRBD1 (5 bases). Germline V lookup: CDR1 DFQATT, CDR2 SNEGSKA (reference sequence). This CDR3 has 11 amino acids. Between the trimmed V and J ends, which lost 3 bases and 12 bases, there was a span of 12 bases.